The clone carrying this TCR beta chain was seen more than once but under ten times. The data originate from a study of blood T cell repertoires in COVID-19. Study summary: COVID-19 samples from acute and convalescent phases originated in the United States, Italy and Spain.

As processed by the authors: Nucleated cell number was recorded as an estimate derived from reference gene primer amplification. Method: immunoSEQ multiplex PCR; TCRdb's copy keeps in-frame clones and lacks some. V, J and clone size are those of that table, while D and trimming were read from the DNA. The top ten hold approximately 6.8% of the sample, which has about 77,000 clones, 88% seen once. Sequenced sample: peripheral blood. The clonotype originates from a woman older than 75 with acute or convalescent COVID-19.

CDR3 nucleotides: TGTGCCAGTAGTATAGTTAGGGGGACAGCCTTTGAAGCTTTCTTT. It yields the protein CASSIVRGTAFEAFF. The rearrangement joins TRBV19 to TRBJ1-1; 7 bases fit TRBD1. There are 15 residues in the CDR3. The V gene end was trimmed by 1 base and the J gene end by 7 bases; junction bases not matched to a gene: 9. Germline values: CDR1 LNHDA, CDR2 SQIVND (reference sequence).